The 28 T cell receptor beta chains reported below all come from one sample, sequenced in a study of somatic mutations in cytotoxic T cells in rheumatoid arthritis. TCRdb keeps only in-frame clones here, not all; method: immunoSEQ multiplex PCR. The sample holds roughly 18,000 clones, approximately 83% seen once. Specimen: CD8+ T cells sorted from blood. Receptors originate from a man aged 18 to 29 with rheumatoid arthritis.

The chain carries TRBV6-1 and TRBJ1-2; D is uncertain. The germline V gene has CDR1 MNHNS and CDR2 SASEGT. V shed 0 bases and J shed 8 bases, with 10 bases lying between them. CDR3 length: 13 amino acids. The CDR3 sequence: CASSEAPQRGYTF. CDR3 nucleotides: TGTGCCAGCAGTGAAGCGCCTCAAAGGGGCTACACCTTC.

The chain recombines TRBV27 with TRBJ2-3; 8 positions match TRBD2. J was trimmed by 6 bases and V by 3 bases; bases with no gene match: 2. This CDR3 has 13 amino acids. CDR1 and CDR2 (germline): MNHEY, SMNVEV (reference sequence). The CDR3 loop reads CASSFPGGDTQYF. For the CDR3, the DNA is TGTGCCAGCAGTTTTCCGGGGGGGGATACGCAGTATTTT.

The V gene is TRBV27, the J gene TRBJ2-2; possible D gene TRBD1, 6 bases. Looked up from germline, CDR1 is MNHEY and CDR2 is SMNVEV (reference sequence). The CDR3 spans 17 residues. Trimming removed 6 bases at V and 5 bases at J, with 22 bases between. This CDR3 reads CASSLLDRRGVTGELFF. Here the CDR3 DNA reads TGTGCCAGCAGCCTACTTGACAGGAGAGGTGTGACCGGGGAGCTGTTTTTT.

This chain connects TRBV9 to TRBJ2-1; TRBD2 matches 14 bases. The germline CDR1 and CDR2 sequences are SGDLS and YYNGEE. The J segment lost 8 bases and the V segment lost 4 bases, leaving 11 bases of the junction unmatched. The CDR3 loop spans 17 amino acids. The CDR3 DNA reads TGTGCCAGCAGCCTGGGACTAGCGGGGGTTCAAATTGATGAGCAGTTCTTC. Translated: CASSLGLAGVQIDEQFF.

The rearrangement uses TRBV30 and TRBJ1-3, with unresolved D. This CDR3 has 13 amino acids. Between the trimmed V and J ends, which lost 5 bases and 1 base, there was a span of 9 bases. Germline V gives CDR1 GTSNPN, CDR2 SVGIG (reference sequence). DNA of the CDR3: TGTGCCTGGGAACAAGAATCTGGAAACACCATATATTTT. Translation gives CAWEQESGNTIYF.

CDR3 in amino acids: CASSPNRDEQFF. The CDR3 region has the DNA TGTGCCAGCAGTCCTAACCGGGATGAGCAGTTCTTC. The V and J genes are TRBV11-2 and TRBJ2-1, with D uncertain. The germline gives CDR1 SGHAT, CDR2 FQNNGV. The length of the CDR3 is 12 residues. V gave up 6 bases and J gave up 8 bases, with 11 bases separating them.

With regard to this clone: The junction departs from germline at one end; a sequencing error may be responsible. The rearrangement links TRBV28 to TRBJ2-2, with D possibly TRBD2 on 6 matching bases. Germline CDR1 MDHEN, CDR2 SYDVKM. The CDR3 has 13 residues. The CDR3 here is CTSRLGSAGELFF. CDR3 bases: TGTACCAGCAGACTAGGGTCGGCCGGGGAGCTGTTTTTT. Full variable domain (missing parts from reference TRBV28 and TRBJ2-2): DVKVTQSSRYLVKRTGEKVFLECVQDMDHENMFWYRQDPGLGLRLIYFSYDVKMKEKGDIPEGYSVSREKKERFSLILESASTNQTSMYLCTSRLGSAGELFFGEGSRLTVL.

The chain uses TRBV5-4 and TRBJ1-2, with TRBD1 matching 9 bases. V was clipped by 0 bases and J by 8 bases; unmatched bases: 11. CDR3 length equals 16 residues. The germline V gene encodes CDR1 SGHNT and CDR2 YYREEE (reference sequence). CDR3 sequence: CASSLDPGQGWEGYTF. CDR3 DNA sequence: TGTGCCAGCAGCTTGGATCCGGGACAGGGTTGGGAGGGCTACACCTTC.

V and J are TRBV7-9 and TRBJ2-7, with a possible D match to TRBD1 (7 bases). V lost 7 bases and J lost 3, with 22 bases in between. This CDR3 has 16 residues. The germline V gene encodes CDR1 SEHNR and CDR2 FQNEAQ (reference sequence). The DNA of the CDR3 is TGTGCCAGCAAAAGACTGGGGGGCAGGGGGAGCTACGAGCAGTACTTC. Translating gives CASKRLGGRGSYEQYF.

This clone has only one observation. J is TRBJ1-3 and V is TRBV5-6; tentatively, D is TRBD1 (5 bases). V was pared by 5 bases and J by 0 bases, with 21 bases between. Per germline, CDR1 SGHDT and CDR2 YYEEEE. The CDR3 sequence is 18 residues long. The CDR3 region is CASRPTRQKDSSGNTIYF. DNA of the CDR3: TGTGCCAGCAGACCAACCCGACAGAAAGATTCCTCTGGAAACACCATATATTTT.

The gene calls are TRBV7-9 and TRBJ2-7; possibly TRBD1 or TRBD2 for D (6 bases each). Germline-derived CDR1 and CDR2 are SEHNR and FQNEAQ (reference sequence). The V end was cut by 1 base, the J end by 6 bases, with 13 bases between. The CDR3 covers 14 residues. The CDR3 coding sequence is TGTGCCAGCAGCTTAGAAGGGTGGGGGGCCGAGCAGTACTTC. This encodes CASSLEGWGAEQYF.

DNA for the CDR3: TGTGCCAGCACCCCCGGGACAGGGAGTGATGGCTACACCTTC. Protein product: CASTPGTGSDGYTF. The chain links TRBV7-8 to TRBJ1-2; the match to TRBD1 covers 9 bases. V was pared by 7 bases and J by 6 bases, with 9 bases of the junction left unmatched. The CDR3 length is 14 residues. Germline CDR1 SGHVS, CDR2 FQNEAQ.

This rearrangement joins TRBV1 to TRBJ1-6. TRBV1 corresponds to a pseudogene. This CDR3 comprises 15 residues. The CDR3 loop reads CTSSQVGAAHSPLHF. The CDR3 DNA reads as TGCACCAGCAGCCAAGTCGGGGCAGCTCATTCACCCCTCCACTTT.

This chain joins TRBV18 and TRBJ2-5; a possible D gene is TRBD1 (5 bases). Per the germline V gene, CDR1 is KGHSH and CDR2 is LQKENI. The CDR3 runs 16 residues. The V and J ends lost 3 bases and 2 bases respectively, with 16 bases between them. The CDR3 region is CASSPRVSAGQETQYF. The CDR3 nucleotides read TGTGCCAGCTCACCTAGGGTTTCGGCAGGGCAAGAGACCCAGTACTTC. Full variable domain (rest looked up from reference TRBV18 and TRBJ2-5): NAGVMQNPRHLVRRRGQEARLRCSPMKGHSHVYWYRQLPEEGLKFMVYLQKENIIDESGMPKERFSAEFPKEGPSILRIQQVVRGDSAAYFCASSPRVSAGQETQYFGPGTRLLVL.

The CDR3 protein is CASSDVGRTNYGYTF. The CDR3 DNA sequence: TGTGCCAGCAGTGACGTGGGGAGGACTAACTATGGCTACACCTTC. The chain is built from TRBV28 and TRBJ1-2; the D is unclear. Germline V gene lookup returns CDR1 MDHEN and CDR2 SYDVKM. Trimming took 5 bases from V and 0 from J, leaving 13 bases between them. This CDR3 comprises 15 residues.

The genes are TRBV5-1 and TRBJ2-4; tentative D call: TRBD2 (6 bases). This CDR3 has 13 residues. The germline V gene has CDR1 SGHRS and CDR2 YFSETQ. V gave up 4 bases and J gave up 10 bases, with 15 bases separating them. CDR3: CASSGTSGRIQYF. In nucleotides, the CDR3 is TGCGCCAGCAGCGGGACTTCGGGAAGGATTCAGTACTTC.

DNA for the CDR3: TGCGCCAGCAGCCAAGGGAAAGGACAGGGTGGAACAGATACGCAGTATTTT. Protein sequence: CASSQGKGQGGTDTQYF. The chain uses TRBV4-1 and TRBJ2-3; 8 nucleotides match TRBD1. V was clipped by 1 base and J by 3 bases; unmatched bases: 9. Germline CDR1 MGHRA, CDR2 YSYEKL. This CDR3 spans 17 amino acids.

This clone was recorded a few times. V gene TRBV7-6 combines with J gene TRBJ1-1; D possibly corresponds to TRBD1 (6 bases). CDR3 length equals 14 residues. The V and J ends lost 5 bases and 3 bases respectively, with 13 bases between them. CDR1 is SGHVS, CDR2 FNYEAQ, per germline. The CDR3 bases are TGTGCCAGCAGCCAGCAGTCAGGGGACACTGAAGCTTTCTTT. Protein product: CASSQQSGDTEAFF. The complete variable domain, with remaining parts taken from reference TRBV7-6 and TRBJ1-1, reads GAGVSQSPRYKVTKRGQDVALRCDPISGHVSLYWYRQALGQGPEFLTYFNYEAQQDKSGLPNDRFSAERPEGSISTLTIQRTEQRDSAMYRCASSQQSGDTEAFFGQGTRLTVV.

This clone was found once. The chain recombines TRBV2 with TRBJ1-1; D is perhaps TRBD1 (6 bases). V was clipped by 6 bases and J by 1 base, with 12 bases between them. This CDR3 is 14 amino acids long. Germline-derived CDR1 and CDR2 are SNHLY and FYNNEI. The CDR3 region is CASRAGHPNTEAFF. As DNA, the CDR3 is TGTGCCAGCAGGGCGGGACACCCGAACACTGAAGCTTTCTTT.

The rearrangement joins TRBV6-5 to TRBJ2-2; D is perhaps TRBD1 (6 bases). Germline V gene data show CDR1 as MNHEY and CDR2 as SVGAGI. Trimming took off 5 bases at V and 1 base at J, with 11 bases between the two ends. This CDR3 has 15 amino acids. The CDR3 bases are TGTGCCAGCAGTAAATACAGGGAGAACACCGGGGAGCTGTTTTTT. Protein product: CASSKYRENTGELFF.

V usage is TRBV10-1 and J usage is TRBJ2-2, with 7 bases fitting TRBD1. Germline CDR1 is WNHNN and CDR2 is SYGVQD (reference sequence). V trimming: 5 bases; J trimming: 4 bases; junction bases outside the gene matches: 7. This CDR3 has 15 amino acids. The CDR3 coding sequence is TGCGCCAGCAGTCGGGACAGTGGGAGCACCGGGGAGCTGTTTTTT. This sequence encodes CASSRDSGSTGELFF.

This clone was recorded a few times. The chain joins TRBV6-1 to TRBJ1-1; 7 nucleotides line up with TRBD1. CDR3 length: 14 residues. With 8 bases clipped from V and 1 base from J, the junction kept 7 bases outside the gene matches. Germline CDR1 and CDR2: MNHNS and SASEGT. In DNA, the CDR3 is TGTGCCAGCCCGGCGGGACAGCCGAACACTGAAGCTTTCTTT. Translation gives CASPAGQPNTEAFF.

V gene TRBV6-6 combines with J gene TRBJ1-2; D gene uncertain. Germline V lookup: CDR1 MNHNY, CDR2 SVGAGI (reference sequence). The CDR3 is 13 amino acids. V was trimmed by 5 bases and J by 8 bases, leaving 15 bases between them. CDR3 coding DNA: TGTGCCAGCAGTCTGGGATCTACGGAGGGCTACACCTTC. Its translation: CASSLGSTEGYTF.

A word on this clone: One junction end does not reproduce the germline sequence, and a read error may be involved. The gene calls are TRBV30 and TRBJ1-1; maybe TRBD1 (5 bases). This CDR3 contains 13 residues. Germline V lookup: CDR1 GTSNPN, CDR2 SVGIG (reference sequence). The CDR3, as DNA: TGTGCCCGGAGCCAGGGACCGAACACTGAAGCTTTCTTT. As protein: CARSQGPNTEAFF. The variable domain in full, completed from reference TRBV30 and TRBJ1-1, reads SQTIHQWPATLVQPVGSPLSLECTVEGTSNPNLYWYRQAAGRGLQLLFYSVGIGQISSEVPQNLSASRPQDRQFILSSKKLLLSDSGFYLCARSQGPNTEAFFGQGTRLTVV.

The CDR3 DNA is TGTGCCAGCAGCGCATCCGATCGGACAGTCACTAACTATGGCTACACCTTC. It translates to CASSASDRTVTNYGYTF. V usage is TRBV7-9 and J usage is TRBJ1-2; D is perhaps TRBD1 (6 bases). CDR1 is SEHNR and CDR2 is FQNEAQ in the germline V gene (reference sequence). The CDR3 runs to 17 residues. Trimming took off 5 bases at V and 0 bases at J, with 19 bases between the two ends. Full variable domain (outside the CDR3, taken from reference TRBV7-9 and TRBJ1-2): DTGVSQNPRHKITKRGQNVTFRCDPISEHNRLYWYRQTLGQGPEFLTYFQNEAQLEKSRLLSDRFSAERPKGSFSTLEIQRTEQGDSAMYLCASSASDRTVTNYGYTFGSGTRLTVV.

The J gene is TRBJ2-5, the V gene TRBV4-2, with D perhaps matching TRBD1 (6 bases). V lost 1 base and J 0 bases, leaving 9 bases between the germline ends. Germline lookup yields CDR1 LGHNA and CDR2 YNFKEQ. The length of the CDR3 is 15 residues. The CDR3 nucleotides read TGTGCCAGCAGCCAAGGGGGACACGACCAAGAGACCCAGTACTTC. This translates into CASSQGGHDQETQYF.

This clone turned up a few times. The chain joins TRBV7-9 to TRBJ1-5, with D unresolved. V shed 5 bases and J shed 6 bases, with 8 bases lying between them. CDR1 and CDR2 from the germline V gene are SEHNR and FQNEAQ (reference sequence). This CDR3 has 12 residues. The CDR3 DNA reads TGTGCCAGCAGCCCAGGTCGTCAGCCCCAGCATTTT. Translation gives CASSPGRQPQHF. The whole variable domain, filled in from reference TRBV7-9 and TRBJ1-5, reads DTGVSQNPRHKITKRGQNVTFRCDPISEHNRLYWYRQTLGQGPEFLTYFQNEAQLEKSRLLSDRFSAERPKGSFSTLEIQRTEQGDSAMYLCASSPGRQPQHFGDGTRLSIL.

This clone has more than one count but fewer than ten. The V and J genes are TRBV6-6 and TRBJ1-6, with 10 bases fitting TRBD1. CDR3 size: 14 residues. With 7 bases clipped from V and 7 bases from J, the junction kept 4 bases outside the gene matches. Germline assignment: CDR1 MNHNY and CDR2 SVGAGI (reference sequence). As DNA, the CDR3 is TGTGCCAGCACCTGGACAGGGGGGAATTCACCCCTCCACTTT. This codes for CASTWTGGNSPLHF.